This T cell receptor beta chain is drawn from a study of OX40 agonist ivuxolimab in advanced cancers. Turning to the study itself: Three individuals attained partial responses, comprising one hepatocellular carcinoma case and two cutaneous melanoma cases.

Study-wide points: CD8+ T cells (on average) carried more expanded clones than CD4+ T cells. Normalized T-cell clonal expansion was also low in some nonresponders.

The J segment lost 5 bases and the V segment lost 2 bases, leaving 6 bases of the junction unmatched. Germline CDR1 reads SGHRS; CDR2 reads YFSETQ. This CDR3 contains 14 residues. This table comes from immunoSEQ multiplex PCR, and its TCRdb copy is limited to in-frame clones, with some not included. The top ten clones hold around 3% of a sample with tens of thousands of clones, around 88% of them seen once. Prior autoimmune disease or systemic immunosuppression barred patients. Of note for this clone: Its matching antigen is unknown.

The rearrangement links TRBV5-1 to TRBJ1-1; 7 bases line up with TRBD1. The source is an adult with an advanced solid tumor such as melanoma, head and neck, liver or kidney cancer. Sequenced here: CD4+ or CD8+ T cells sorted from blood, sampled in a trial of the OX40 agonist ivuxolimab. This chain's CDR3 is CASSFGGGATEAFF. As DNA, the CDR3 is TGCGCCAGCAGCTTCGGAGGGGGCGCGACTGAAGCTTTCTTT. Full variable domain (outside the CDR3, taken from reference TRBV5-1 and TRBJ1-1): KAGVTQTPRYLIKTRGQQVTLSCSPISGHRSVSWYQQTPGQGLQFLFEYFSETQRNKGNFPGRFSGRQFSNSRSEMNVSTLELGDSALYLCASSFGGGATEAFFGQGTRLTVV.